This entry lists 20 T cell receptor beta chains sequenced from one sample in a study of blood T cells in healthy people across ages. With a J-beta primer mix and a sample-barcoded 5' primer, a second PCR ran about 6 to 11 cycles. From the 5' RACE reads, TCRdb called clonotypes with MiXCR, one entry per CDR3 protein. The sample has hundreds of thousands of distinct CDR3 sequences, under 55% seen once. Sequenced: blood. The source of these receptors is a man in his sixties in good health.

The genes are TRBV7-2 and TRBJ2-1; 9 bases align to TRBD2. Looked up from germline, CDR1 is SGHTA and CDR2 is FQGNSA. CDR3 length: 20 amino acids. V was clipped by 5 bases and J by 0 bases; unmatched bases: 17. DNA of the CDR3: TGTGCCAGCAGCCGCGCGTGGGGTAGCGGGGGTCAAAGCTCCTACAATGAGCAGTTCTTC. Amino acids: CASSRAWGSGGQSSYNEQFF. The complete variable domain, with remaining parts taken from reference TRBV7-2 and TRBJ2-1, reads GAGVSQSPSNKVTEKGKDVELRCDPISGHTALYWYRQSLGQGLEFLIYFQGNSAPDKSGLPSDRFSAERTGGSVSTLTIQRTQQEDSAVYLCASSRAWGSGGQSSYNEQFFGPGTRLTVL.

The rearrangement uses TRBV20-1 and TRBJ1-4; D is unclear. V lost 3 bases and J lost 5, with 10 bases in between. CDR1 and CDR2 from the germline V gene are DFQATT and SNEGSKA (reference sequence). The length of the CDR3 is 13 residues. The CDR3 nucleotides read TGCAGTGCTAGGCCGCCGTACAATGAAAAACTGTTTTTT. Protein product: CSARPPYNEKLFF.

This clonotype came up a few times. The CDR3 is CASSLVRGDTEAFF. CDR3 coding DNA: TGCGCCAGCAGCTTGGTTAGAGGAGACACTGAAGCTTTCTTT. J is TRBJ1-1 and V is TRBV5-1, with D hard to call. Trimming took 0 bases from V and 3 from J, leaving 9 bases between them. Germline V gives CDR1 SGHRS, CDR2 YFSETQ. The CDR3 has 14 amino acids.

CDR3 DNA: TGCAGCGGGGTTTGGTTGGAGGGCGAAACAAGAGAGACCCAGTACTTC. It encodes CSGVWLEGETRETQYF. The genes are TRBV29-1 and TRBJ2-5, with a tentative D call TRBD2 (6 bases). The length of the CDR3 is 16 residues. Trimming stripped 7 bases from V and 4 bases from J, with 25 bases between. Germline V gene lookup returns CDR1 SQVTM and CDR2 ANQGSEA.

This clonotype was counted a few times. CDR3 amino acids: CASSLVPPGHTISKETQYF. Written as DNA, the CDR3 is TGTGCCAGCAGCTTAGTCCCCCCGGGGCACACCATTTCCAAAGAGACCCAGTACTTC. This chain connects TRBV7-9 to TRBJ2-5, with D perhaps matching TRBD1 or TRBD2 (5 bases each). CDR1 SEHNR and CDR2 FQNEAQ come from the germline V gene (reference sequence). This CDR3 is 19 amino acids long. The V and J ends lost 1 base and 3 bases respectively, with 24 bases between them. Complete variable domain (other parts from reference TRBV7-9 and TRBJ2-5): DTGVSQNPRHKITKRGQNVTFRCDPISEHNRLYWYRQTLGQGPEFLTYFQNEAQLEKSRLLSDRFSAERPKGSFSTLEIQRTEQGDSAMYLCASSLVPPGHTISKETQYFGPGTRLLVL.

The chain joins TRBV21-1 to TRBJ1-5; TRBD1, the table's D call, lacks a check against the DNA. TRBV21-1 is reported as a pseudogene. The CDR3 runs to 16 residues. CDR3 in DNA: TGTGCCAGCAGCAAAAAATGCCCCCTTGTGGGACAGCCCCAGCATTTT. It yields the protein CASSKKCPLVGQPQHF.

This chain joins TRBV29-1 and TRBJ1-2, with TRBD1 as a possible D gene (5 bases). V was clipped by 7 bases and J by 4 bases, with 13 bases between them. This CDR3 has 12 amino acids. The germline V gene has CDR1 SQVTM and CDR2 ANQGSEA. The CDR3 is CSAKEGAYGYTF. The CDR3 nucleotides read TGCAGCGCAAAAGAAGGGGCCTATGGCTACACCTTC.

The sample holds a few counts of this clonotype. The chain couples TRBV24-1 to TRBJ2-3, with 7 bases lining up with TRBD1. V lost 4 bases and J lost 12; bases outside the gene matches: 6. This CDR3 contains 12 residues. CDR1 and CDR2 from the germline V gene are KGHDR and SFDVKD. This CDR3 is CATSETGQIQYF. The CDR3 region has the DNA TGTGCCACCAGTGAAACGGGACAGATTCAGTATTTT.

The chain recombines TRBV28 with TRBJ1-2; 10 nucleotides match TRBD1. V lost 5 bases and J lost 4; bases outside the gene matches: 10. Per the germline V gene, CDR1 is MDHEN and CDR2 is SYDVKM. This CDR3 spans 16 amino acids. CDR3 amino acids: CASSVPGQGSPYGYTF. The CDR3 DNA is TGTGCCAGCAGTGTTCCGGGACAGGGGAGCCCCTATGGCTACACCTTC.

This clonotype was seen many times. J is TRBJ2-7 and V is TRBV29-1; possible D gene TRBD2, 5 bases. V was trimmed by 4 bases and J by 5 bases, leaving 15 bases between them. The germline V gene encodes CDR1 SQVTM and CDR2 ANQGSEA. CDR3 size: 13 residues. CDR3 residues: CSVVGRAGDEQYF. The CDR3 nucleotides are TGCAGCGTTGTCGGACGGGCGGGCGACGAGCAGTACTTC.

A few counts support this clonotype. The V gene is TRBV11-2, the J gene TRBJ2-5; D call uncertain. The V and J ends lost 7 bases and 2 bases respectively, with 17 bases between them. Per the germline V gene, CDR1 is SGHAT and CDR2 is FQNNGV. The CDR3 loop spans 15 amino acids. In DNA form, the CDR3 reads TGTGCCAGCACCCCCGAGATCTCGCGGCAAGAGACCCAGTACTTC. It encodes CASTPEISRQETQYF.

Only a few counts were recorded for this clonotype. The chain is built from TRBV15 and TRBJ2-5; D is ambiguous. The CDR3 spans 14 residues. Between the trimmed V and J ends, which lost 2 bases and 1 base, there was a span of 8 bases. CDR1 and CDR2 (germline): LNHNV, YYDKDF (reference sequence). CDR3 nucleotides: TGTGCCACCAGCAGAAGGCGAACCCAAGAGACCCAGTACTTC. It specifies CATSRRRTQETQYF.

Only a few counts were recorded for this clonotype. The chain recombines TRBV9 with TRBJ2-4; D tentatively fits TRBD1 or TRBD2 (6 bases each). The J call may be faulty, since TRBJ2-7 better matches the DNA end. CDR1 and CDR2 from the germline V gene are SGDLS and YYNGEE. The CDR3 runs 13 residues. CDR3 in amino acids: CASSEGGGFEQYF. CDR3 nucleotide sequence: TGTGCCAGCAGCGAAGGGGGAGGTTTCGAGCAGTACTTC.

The chain carries TRBV7-2 and TRBJ2-1, with a weak D call TRBD2 (5 bases). The CDR3 has 12 residues. Germline V lookup: CDR1 SGHTA, CDR2 FQGNSA. V lost 4 bases, J lost 12 bases, and 13 bases lay in between. In nucleotides, the CDR3 is TGTGCCAGCAGCTACGGACTCCCGCCGCAGTTCTTC. It translates to CASSYGLPPQFF.

The chain employs TRBV7-2 and TRBJ2-3, with TRBD2 identical over 12 bases. Losses at the gene ends were 4 bases for V and 3 bases for J; bases not matched to a gene: 5. The V gene's germline CDR1 is SGHTA and CDR2 FQGNSA. There are 16 residues in the CDR3. The CDR3 DNA reads as TGTGCCAGCAGCTCTACCGGGACTAGCGGGACAGATACGCAGTATTTT. Its translation is CASSSTGTSGTDTQYF.

This clonotype showed up many times. V gene TRBV18 combines with J gene TRBJ1-2; tentative D call: TRBD1 (6 bases). Germline V gene sequence: CDR1 KGHSH, CDR2 LQKENI. The CDR3 runs 14 residues. V was trimmed by 3 bases and J by 8 bases, leaving 16 bases between them. This CDR3 is CASSPSDSSGGYTF. The CDR3 region has the DNA TGTGCCAGCTCACCTTCGGACAGTTCGGGCGGCTACACCTTC.

The V and J genes are TRBV6-2 or TRBV6-3 and TRBJ2-7; D is perhaps TRBD1 (5 bases). V dropped 5 bases and J dropped 0 bases, with 14 bases sitting between them. This CDR3 comprises 15 residues. Germline V lookup: CDR1 MNHEY, CDR2 SVGEGT. The CDR3 coding sequence is TGTGCCAGCAGTATGGGCAGGGCTTACTCCTACGAGCAGTACTTC. Translated: CASSMGRAYSYEQYF.

This clonotype has a handful of counts. V gene TRBV5-4 combines with J gene TRBJ1-6, with D uncertain. Trimming stripped 3 bases from V and 10 bases from J, with 14 bases between. The CDR3 runs 14 residues. Per the germline V gene, CDR1 is SGHNT and CDR2 is YYREEE (reference sequence). The CDR3 is CASSSAGSRSPLHF. DNA of the CDR3: TGTGCCAGCAGCTCCGCGGGGTCGCGGTCACCCCTCCACTTT.

This clonotype was recorded a few times. The V and J genes are TRBV7-7 and TRBJ2-5; the match to TRBD1 covers 8 bases. The V and J ends lost 6 bases and 5 bases, in that order; junction bases with no gene match: 14. This CDR3 is 16 amino acids long. The germline gives CDR1 SSHAT, CDR2 FNYEAQ (reference sequence). The CDR3 spells CASSPTGAGGAETQYF. CDR3 nucleotide sequence: TGTGCCAGCAGTCCCACGGGGGCAGGGGGCGCGGAGACCCAGTACTTC.

Concerning this clonotype itself: Germline is not matched at one junction end, which may reflect a read error. This sequence joins TRBV27 and TRBJ2-5; no firm D call. This CDR3 has 14 amino acids. The V gene's germline CDR1 is MNHEY and CDR2 SMNVEV (reference sequence). The CDR3 nucleotides read TGTGCCAGCAGTTTAAACCGACATCAAGGGACCCAGTACTTC. Its protein product is CASSLNRHQGTQYF.